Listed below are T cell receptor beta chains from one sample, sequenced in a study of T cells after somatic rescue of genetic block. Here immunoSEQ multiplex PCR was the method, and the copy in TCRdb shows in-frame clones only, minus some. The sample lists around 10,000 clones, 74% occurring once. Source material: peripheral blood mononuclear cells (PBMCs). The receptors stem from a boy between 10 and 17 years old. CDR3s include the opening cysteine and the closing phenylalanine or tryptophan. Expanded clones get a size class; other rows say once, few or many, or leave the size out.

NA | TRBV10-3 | CAISEGPLEQYF
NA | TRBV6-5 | CASSLRVHTEAFF
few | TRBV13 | CASSLQGQGGVRETQYF
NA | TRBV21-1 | CASSTPKFRDIYNEQFF
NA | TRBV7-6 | CASSPGLATDTQYF
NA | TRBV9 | CASSAGLIPSEQYF
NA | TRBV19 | CASSITTGDSPLHF
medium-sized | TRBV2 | CASNFHGGTSYEQYF
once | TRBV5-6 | CASSFPGTGTEAFF
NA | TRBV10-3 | CAINEDTDTQYF
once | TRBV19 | CASSTLSLSGWTFF
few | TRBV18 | CASSPPRATDTQYF
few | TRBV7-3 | CASSSGVANTEAFF
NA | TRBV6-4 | CASSETSNTEAFF
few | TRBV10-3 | CAISEGLAGSDTQYF
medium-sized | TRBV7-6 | CASSLEGLQSYEQYF
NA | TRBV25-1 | CASSETGGPNEKLFF
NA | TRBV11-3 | CASSSLKGRGTSYEQYF
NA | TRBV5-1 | CASSLGGGTYNEQFF
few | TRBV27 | CASSFSGSWYEQYF
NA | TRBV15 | CATSRDTYEQYF
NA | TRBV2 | CASSEHQGPEAFF
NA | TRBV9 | CASSVEGVSYNEQFF
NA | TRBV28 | CASREHSVQETQYF
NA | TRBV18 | CASSPLDRAASGSYEQYF
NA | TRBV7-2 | CASSSAYEQYF
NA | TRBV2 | CASRSGTGGTGELFF